The clone carrying this TCR beta chain occurred a few times. Its antigen is currently unknown. It was with unique molecular identifiers that the TCRbeta library was prepared. TCRdb re-called the PCR reads through MiXCR, storing one row per CDR3 protein. The sample yields around 370,000 distinct CDR3 sequences, about 16% seen once. The data derive from a study of T-cell reconstitution after alpha-beta-depleted transplantation in children. Study findings and constraints: Diversity and T-cell counts at one year after transplant derived mostly from new T cells.

This CDR3 region has 15 residues. Unmatched junction bases numbered 6, after V lost 5 bases and J lost 3 bases. Germline loops: CDR1 MNHNS, CDR2 SASEGT. The chain carries TRBV6-1 and TRBJ2-1; 8 bases are shared with TRBD2. This TCR was sampled from a male patient aged 2 to 9 who had a stem cell transplant for acute lymphoblastic leukemia, so the T cells may come from the graft donor. The source was PBMCs, mostly from graft donor cells, collected 360 days after TCRalphabeta/CD19-depleted stem cell transplant. CDR3 in DNA: TGTGCCAGCAGTCCCGGACTAGCATTCTACAATGAGCAGTTCTTC. Amino acids: CASSPGLAFYNEQFF.